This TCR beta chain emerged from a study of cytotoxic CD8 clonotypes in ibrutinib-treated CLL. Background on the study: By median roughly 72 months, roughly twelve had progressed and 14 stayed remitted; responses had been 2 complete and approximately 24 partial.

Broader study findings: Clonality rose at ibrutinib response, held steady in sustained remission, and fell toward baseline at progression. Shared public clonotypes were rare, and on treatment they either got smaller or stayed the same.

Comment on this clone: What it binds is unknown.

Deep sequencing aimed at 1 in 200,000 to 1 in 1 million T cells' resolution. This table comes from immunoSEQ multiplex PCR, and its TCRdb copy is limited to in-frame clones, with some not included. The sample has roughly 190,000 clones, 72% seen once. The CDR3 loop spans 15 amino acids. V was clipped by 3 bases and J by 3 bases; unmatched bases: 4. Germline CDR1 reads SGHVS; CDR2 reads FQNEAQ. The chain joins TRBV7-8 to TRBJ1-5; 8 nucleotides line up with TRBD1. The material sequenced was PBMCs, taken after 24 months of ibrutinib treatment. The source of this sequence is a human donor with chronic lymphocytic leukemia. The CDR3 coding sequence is TGTGCCAGCAGCTTCATGACAGGGGTCAATCAGCCCCAGCATTTT. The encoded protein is CASSFMTGVNQPQHF.